A selection of T cell receptor beta chains follows, all from one sample in a study of radiotherapy plus CTLA-4 blockade in lung cancer. Sequencing used immunoSEQ multiplex PCR; TCRdb keeps in-frame clones, though not all of them. The table records 55,000 to 85,000 clones, 60% to 80% of them present only once. The sequencing here drew on peripheral blood, taken from a patient treated with radiotherapy plus ipilimumab. These receptors were collected from a human donor with non-small cell lung cancer whose response to radiotherapy plus ipilimumab could not be evaluated. Some clones in this sample may be carry-over from other donors' samples. Each CDR3 is given with its conserved first and last residue. Each record gives: D gene, clone size, J gene, V gene, CDR3 protein, CDR3 DNA. The D gene is left open where the match is weak. A row's size may be missing; if present it is once, few, many or a size class.

D: -
size: -
J: TRBJ2-7
V: TRBV6-1
CDR3: CASSEIGDEQYF
DNA: TGTGCCAGCAGTGAAATCGGGGACGAGCAGTACTTC

D: TRBD2
size: -
J: TRBJ2-3
V: TRBV10-3
CDR3: CAISAGGISTDTQYF
DNA: TGTGCCATCAGTGCGGGGGGGATTAGCACAGATACGCAGTATTTT

D: TRBD1
size: -
J: TRBJ2-5
V: TRBV5-1
CDR3: CASSLAPRTGGSETQYF
DNA: TGCGCCAGCAGCTTGGCCCCTCGGACAGGGGGCTCGGAGACCCAGTACTTC

D: TRBD1
size: -
J: TRBJ2-2
V: TRBV5-1
CDR3: CASSLSPTQGDTGELFF
DNA: TGCGCCAGCAGCTTGTCCCCCACACAGGGGGACACCGGGGAGCTGTTTTTT

D: TRBD1
size: few
J: TRBJ2-3
V: TRBV15
CDR3: CATSGRQGGTDTQYF
DNA: TGTGCCACCAGCGGGCGACAGGGTGGCACAGATACGCAGTATTTT

D: -
size: -
J: TRBJ2-7
V: TRBV10-3
CDR3: CAISDPGDLPYEQYF
DNA: TGTGCCATCAGCGACCCAGGGGACCTACCCTACGAGCAGTACTTC

D: -
size: -
J: TRBJ1-2
V: TRBV28
CDR3: CASTGGGAPYGYTF
DNA: TGTGCCAGCACAGGAGGAGGAGCGCCCTATGGCTACACCTTC

D: TRBD2
size: few
J: TRBJ2-3
V: TRBV4-1
CDR3: CASSQGRGRGPSADTQYF
DNA: TGCGCCAGCAGCCAAGGGAGAGGGAGGGGCCCGTCGGCAGATACGCAGTATTTT

D: TRBD1
size: -
J: TRBJ1-6
V: TRBV6-1
CDR3: CASRGTGSLVGTLHF
DNA: TGTGCCAGCAGGGGGACAGGTAGCCTCGTGGGGACCCTCCACTTT

D: -
size: -
J: TRBJ2-5
V: TRBV4-1
CDR3: CASSQDPLPTYQETQYF
DNA: TGCGCCAGCAGCCAAGATCCATTGCCGACTTACCAAGAGACCCAGTACTTC

D: TRBD2
size: -
J: TRBJ2-2
V: TRBV9
CDR3: CASTPKGLEDTGELFF
DNA: TGTGCCAGCACACCCAAGGGACTAGAGGACACCGGGGAGCTGTTTTTT

D: -
size: -
J: TRBJ2-7
V: TRBV4-1
CDR3: CASSQILTGSYEQYF
DNA: TGCGCCAGCAGCCAAATTCTGACAGGTTCCTACGAGCAGTACTTC

D: TRBD1
size: once
J: TRBJ2-3
V: TRBV2
CDR3: CASSGTGGDTQYF
DNA: TGTGCCAGCAGCGGGACAGGGGGAGATACGCAGTATTTT

D: -
size: once
J: TRBJ1-1
V: TRBV29-1
CDR3: CSVEIGANTEAFF
DNA: TGCAGCGTTGAAATCGGAGCGAACACTGAAGCTTTCTTT

D: -
size: -
J: TRBJ1-1
V: TRBV4-1
CDR3: CASSHADTRNTEAFF
DNA: TGCGCCAGCAGCCACGCGGACACCAGAAACACTGAAGCTTTCTTT

D: TRBD1
size: -
J: TRBJ2-7
V: TRBV10-1
CDR3: CASSTNRDRDYYEQYF
DNA: TGCGCCAGCAGTACTAACCGGGACAGGGATTACTACGAGCAGTACTTC

D: -
size: many
J: TRBJ2-3
V: TRBV10-3
CDR3: CAILSPPDTQYF
DNA: TGTGCCATCCTCTCCCCCCCAGATACGCAGTATTTT

D: TRBD1
size: -
J: TRBJ2-7
V: TRBV10-3
CDR3: CATRDRGEQYF
DNA: TGTGCCACCCGCGACAGGGGGGAGCAGTACTTC

D: TRBD1
size: -
J: TRBJ1-1
V: TRBV2
CDR3: CASSTQGVNTEAFF
DNA: TGTGCCAGCAGTACACAGGGGGTTAACACTGAAGCTTTCTTT

D: -
size: -
J: TRBJ2-7
V: TRBV18
CDR3: CASSLGPSILYEQYF
DNA: TGTGCCAGCTCATTGGGGCCCTCAATCCTCTACGAGCAGTACTTC

D: -
size: -
J: TRBJ2-7
V: TRBV4-1
CDR3: CASSHPGLKGDEQYF
DNA: TGCGCCAGCAGCCATCCGGGACTCAAGGGCGACGAGCAGTACTTC

D: -
size: -
J: TRBJ2-7
V: TRBV5-6
CDR3: CASSLSMDDMGSSYEQYF
DNA: TGTGCCAGCAGCTTGTCTATGGACGATATGGGGAGCTCCTACGAGCAGTACTTC

D: -
size: -
J: TRBJ1-1
V: TRBV7-6
CDR3: CASSILLNTEAFF
DNA: TGTGCCAGCAGCATCCTACTGAACACTGAAGCTTTCTTT

D: -
size: -
J: TRBJ2-5
V: TRBV7-7
CDR3: CASSLGPGLQETQYF
DNA: TGTGCTAGCAGCTTAGGGCCGGGATTACAAGAGACCCAGTACTTC

D: TRBD1
size: -
J: TRBJ1-6
V: TRBV28
CDR3: CASSPGTGYSPLHF
DNA: TGTGCCAGCAGTCCCGGGACAGGCTATTCACCCCTCCACTTT

D: -
size: few
J: TRBJ2-7
V: TRBV7-2
CDR3: CASSLGQEYEQYF
DNA: TGTGCCAGCAGCTTAGGACAGGAATACGAGCAGTACTTC

D: TRBD1
size: -
J: TRBJ2-5
V: TRBV9
CDR3: CASSAPTGFEETQYF
DNA: TGTGCCAGCAGCGCCCCGACAGGGTTTGAGGAGACCCAGTACTTC

D: -
size: once
J: TRBJ1-1
V: TRBV5-1
CDR3: CASHGGTEAFF
DNA: TGCGCCTCCCACGGGGGGACTGAAGCTTTCTTT

D: -
size: -
J: TRBJ1-1
V: TRBV29-1
CDR3: CSAMYEAGTEAFF
DNA: TGCAGCGCCATGTACGAGGCGGGGACTGAAGCTTTCTTT

D: -
size: -
J: TRBJ1-1
V: TRBV6-1
CDR3: CASSEELHMNTEAFF
DNA: TGTGCCAGCAGTGAGGAGCTTCACATGAACACTGAAGCTTTCTTT

D: TRBD1
size: once
J: TRBJ1-4
V: TRBV19
CDR3: CASSIRSGQGGRNEKLFF
DNA: TGTGCCAGTAGTATCCGATCTGGACAGGGTGGGAGGAATGAAAAACTGTTTTTT

D: -
size: -
J: TRBJ1-5
V: TRBV7-9
CDR3: CASSLGGAGNQPQHF
DNA: TGTGCCAGCAGCTTAGGCGGGGCCGGAAATCAGCCCCAGCATTTT

D: -
size: -
J: TRBJ1-5
V: TRBV7-9
CDR3: CASSLAGTDNQPQHF
DNA: TGTGCCAGCAGCTTAGCGGGCACAGACAATCAGCCCCAGCATTTT

D: TRBD1
size: -
J: TRBJ2-7
V: TRBV5-4
CDR3: CASSWDRAYEQYF
DNA: TGTGCCAGCAGCTGGGACAGGGCCTACGAGCAGTACTTC

D: TRBD1
size: -
J: TRBJ2-5
V: TRBV28
CDR3: CASSGQGQQETQYF
DNA: TGTGCCAGCAGTGGACAGGGCCAACAAGAGACCCAGTACTTC

D: -
size: once
J: TRBJ2-2
V: TRBV29-1
CDR3: CSVEAPRGPNTGELFF
DNA: TGCAGCGTTGAAGCCCCAAGGGGTCCAAACACCGGGGAGCTGTTTTTT

D: TRBD1
size: -
J: TRBJ2-5
V: TRBV19
CDR3: CASSTKGAGETQYF
DNA: TGTGCCAGTAGTACCAAGGGGGCTGGAGAGACCCAGTACTTC

D: -
size: few
J: TRBJ2-6
V: TRBV10-3
CDR3: CAIMVGEPHAGANVLTF
DNA: TGTGCCATCATGGTGGGAGAACCACACGCTGGGGCCAACGTCCTGACTTTC

D: -
size: once
J: TRBJ2-5
V: TRBV15
CDR3: CATSIGSLTQETQYF
DNA: TGTGCCACCAGCATTGGGAGCCTTACCCAAGAGACCCAGTACTTC

D: -
size: -
J: TRBJ1-1
V: TRBV6-1
CDR3: CASRLISAYTEAFF
DNA: TGTGCCAGCAGGCTGATTAGCGCTTACACTGAAGCTTTCTTT

D: -
size: -
J: TRBJ1-1
V: TRBV18
CDR3: CASSPPRAFNTEAFF
DNA: TGTGCCAGCTCACCACCGAGGGCCTTCAACACTGAAGCTTTCTTT

D: TRBD1
size: -
J: TRBJ2-7
V: TRBV2
CDR3: CASSRDRGSYEQYF
DNA: TGTGCCAGCAGTCGGGACAGGGGGTCCTACGAGCAGTACTTC

D: TRBD1
size: -
J: TRBJ1-1
V: TRBV2
CDR3: CASRIRQGANTEAFF
DNA: TGTGCCAGCAGAATCAGACAGGGGGCGAACACTGAAGCTTTCTTT

D: TRBD1
size: -
J: TRBJ2-7
V: TRBV28
CDR3: CASSTGGSYEQYF
DNA: TGTGCCAGCAGCACAGGGGGCTCCTACGAGCAGTACTTC

D: TRBD1
size: -
J: TRBJ1-5
V: TRBV27
CDR3: CASSRTGRNQPQHF
DNA: TGTGCCAGCAGCCGGACAGGCCGCAATCAGCCCCAGCATTTT

D: -
size: -
J: TRBJ2-7
V: TRBV7-8
CDR3: CASSLDQEQYF
DNA: TGTGCCAGCAGCTTAGACCAGGAGCAGTACTTC

D: -
size: -
J: TRBJ2-1
V: TRBV30
CDR3: CASDGGPTGEQFF
DNA: TGTGCCTCCGACGGGGGGCCAACCGGGGAGCAGTTCTTC

D: -
size: -
J: TRBJ2-1
V: TRBV2
CDR3: CASSEAHINEQFF
DNA: TGTGCCAGCAGTGAAGCGCACATTAATGAGCAGTTCTTC

D: -
size: -
J: TRBJ2-3
V: TRBV4-1
CDR3: CASSQGILASDTQYF
DNA: TGCGCCAGCAGCCAAGGTATCCTAGCCTCAGATACGCAGTATTTT

D: TRBD2
size: -
J: TRBJ2-3
V: TRBV11-2
CDR3: CASSPAGLAGGPGDTQYF
DNA: TGTGCCAGCAGCCCAGCGGGACTAGCGGGGGGGCCGGGAGATACGCAGTATTTT

D: -
size: -
J: TRBJ1-1
V: TRBV6-5
CDR3: CASSKTGELYTEAFF
DNA: TGTGCCAGCAGTAAGACGGGGGAATTGTACACTGAAGCTTTCTTT

D: TRBD1
size: -
J: TRBJ2-7
V: TRBV18
CDR3: CASSPVDRTYEQYF
DNA: TGTGCCAGCTCGCCTGTGGACAGGACCTACGAGCAGTACTTC

D: TRBD2
size: -
J: TRBJ2-5
V: TRBV15
CDR3: CATSRFSGGGETQYF
DNA: TGTGCCACCAGCAGATTTAGCGGGGGGGGCGAGACCCAGTACTTC

D: -
size: few
J: TRBJ1-2
V: TRBV5-5
CDR3: CASSLESGYGYTF
DNA: TGTGCCAGCAGCTTGGAGTCAGGCTATGGCTACACCTTC